The 11 T cell receptor beta chains given below trace back to one sample, sequenced in a study of PD-1 blockade in classical Hodgkin lymphoma. TCRdb's table, derived via immunoSEQ multiplex PCR, lists solely in-frame clones and lacks some. The sample comprises more than 4,000 clones, more than 75% of which are singletons, and 13% rests with the top ten. Time point meaning: newly diagnosed, previously untreated cHL patient sample. It was by magnetic negative selection that CD8+ T cells were isolated from thawed PBMCs. Sequencing was carried out using CD8+ T cells from blood. Receptors originate from a human donor with classical Hodgkin lymphoma.

This chain links TRBV4-1 with TRBJ2-3, with 8 bases matching TRBD2. There are 17 residues in the CDR3. V was clipped by 4 bases and J by 3 bases; unmatched bases: 12. In germline, CDR1 is MGHRA, CDR2 YSYEKL. CDR3 coding DNA: TGCGCCAGCAGCCCGACAAGGACTAGCCCCCCGACAGATACGCAGTATTTT. Residues: CASSPTRTSPPTDTQYF.

This clone has just a few counts. V and J are TRBV19 and TRBJ1-1; 7 positions match TRBD1. Germline loops: CDR1 LNHDA, CDR2 SQIVND (reference sequence). The CDR3 loop spans 14 amino acids. V lost 4 bases, J lost 6 bases, and 8 bases stayed unmatched. CDR3 protein: CASSNPTGFSEAFF. CDR3 bases: TGTGCCAGTAGTAACCCGACAGGGTTCTCTGAAGCTTTCTTT.

This chain connects TRBV11-2 to TRBJ2-3, with TRBD1 matching over 10 bases. The CDR3 runs 15 residues. Trimming took 4 bases from V and 3 from J; bases not matched to a gene: 4. The germline V gene encodes CDR1 SGHAT and CDR2 FQNNGV. In DNA form, the CDR3 reads TGTGCCAGCAGCTGGGACAGGGGAGGAACAGATACGCAGTATTTT. Translation gives CASSWDRGGTDTQYF.

The chain links TRBV7-2 to TRBJ2-3; 7 nucleotides align to TRBD2. The CDR3 length is 15 residues. The V gene's germline CDR1 is SGHTA and CDR2 FQGNSA. V lost 2 bases, J lost 4 bases, and 6 bases stayed unmatched. Here the CDR3 DNA reads TGTGCCAGCAGCTTAACCGGCGGGAGTGCAGATACGCAGTATTTT. Residues: CASSLTGGSADTQYF.

J is TRBJ1-1 and V is TRBV6-1; D may be TRBD1 (5 bases). Germline CDR1 MNHNS, CDR2 SASEGT. The CDR3 has 14 amino acids. The V and J ends lost 9 bases and 1 base respectively, with 15 bases between them. This CDR3 reads CARHSGTENTEAFF. DNA for the CDR3: TGTGCCAGACATTCGGGGACTGAGAACACTGAAGCTTTCTTT.

The V gene is TRBV19, the J gene TRBJ2-7; D is tentatively TRBD1 or TRBD2 (6 bases each). Trimming left V 3 bases short and J 7 bases short, with 13 bases between. The germline V gene has CDR1 LNHDA and CDR2 SQIVND (reference sequence). CDR3 length equals 13 residues. The CDR3 sequence: CASSINRAGEQYF. The CDR3 DNA follows: TGTGCCAGTAGTATCAACAGGGCGGGGGAGCAGTACTTC.

The chain couples TRBV5-1 to TRBJ2-7, with D possibly being TRBD1 (5 bases). V was clipped by 0 bases and J by 6 bases, with 10 bases between them. The CDR3 length is 13 residues. The germline V gene encodes CDR1 SGHRS and CDR2 YFSETQ. The CDR3 reads CASSLAGLGEQYF. CDR3 in DNA: TGCGCCAGCAGCTTGGCAGGGTTGGGCGAGCAGTACTTC. Complete variable domain (other parts from reference TRBV5-1 and TRBJ2-7): KAGVTQTPRYLIKTRGQQVTLSCSPISGHRSVSWYQQTPGQGLQFLFEYFSETQRNKGNFPGRFSGRQFSNSRSEMNVSTLELGDSALYLCASSLAGLGEQYFGPGTRLTVT.

The CDR3 DNA reads TGTGCCAGCAGCCACTTGGCGGGAGGGTCCAATGAGCAGTTCTTC. The encoded protein is CASSHLAGGSNEQFF. The V gene is TRBV14, the J gene TRBJ2-1, with 9 nucleotides matching TRBD2. With 3 bases clipped from V and 6 bases from J, the junction kept 6 bases outside the gene matches. Germline V gene lookup returns CDR1 SGHDN and CDR2 FVKESK. This CDR3 is built from 15 residues.

This rearrangement joins TRBV7-3 to TRBJ2-1, with 7 positions matching TRBD2. CDR3 size: 14 residues. After removal of 4 bases from V and 2 bases from J, the junction contained 2 bases not matched to a gene. Germline CDR1 SGHTA, CDR2 FQGTGA. CDR3 sequence (DNA): TGTGCCAGCAGCTCAGCGGGGCCCTACAATGAGCAGTTCTTC. Its translation: CASSSAGPYNEQFF. Full variable domain (rest looked up from reference TRBV7-3 and TRBJ2-1): GAGVSQTPSNKVTEKGKYVELRCDPISGHTALYWYRQSLGQGPEFLIYFQGTGAADDSGLPNDRFFAVRPEGSVSTLKIQRTERGDSAVYLCASSSAGPYNEQFFGPGTRLTVL.

J is TRBJ2-7 and V is TRBV5-6; 9 positions agree with TRBD2. J was trimmed by 1 base and V by 3 bases; bases with no gene match: 14. The germline V gene has CDR1 SGHDT and CDR2 YYEEEE. The CDR3 extends over 18 amino acids. This CDR3 reads CASSSRQGISGRSYEQYF. The CDR3 DNA reads TGTGCCAGCAGCTCCCGACAGGGTATTAGCGGGAGATCCTACGAGCAGTACTTC.

The chain links TRBV27 to TRBJ2-7, with unresolved D. The CDR3 length is 9 residues. V lost 7 bases, J lost 5 bases, and 3 bases lay in between. Germline loops: CDR1 MNHEY, CDR2 SMNVEV (reference sequence). The CDR3 sequence is CASTDEQYF. CDR3 coding DNA: TGTGCCAGCACGGACGAGCAGTACTTC.